These 11 T cell receptor beta chains were all obtained from the same sample, sequenced in a study of cytomegalovirus exposure and HLA in healthy donors. PCR involved 60 Vbeta and 13 Jbeta primers. Profiling relied on immunoSEQ multiplex PCR, and the TCRdb table lists in-frame clones only, not all of them. The table records some 200,000 clones, more than 75% of them present only once. The sample consisted of PBMCs. Every receptor here comes from a woman aged 18-29 years in good health and CMV-seronegative.

The sample holds a few counts of this clone. Here the CDR3 DNA reads TGCGCCAGCAGCCAAGATACGGGGGTGAACACTGAAGCTTTCTTT. Its protein is CASSQDTGVNTEAFF. The chain employs TRBV4-1 and TRBJ1-1; perhaps TRBD1 as D (5 bases). Germline CDR1 reads MGHRA; CDR2 reads YSYEKL. V was trimmed by 0 bases and J by 0 bases, leaving 8 bases between them. CDR3 length equals 15 residues.

This clone showed up just once. The rearrangement links TRBV5-1 to TRBJ1-5; D might be TRBD1 (5 bases). Germline V gene data show CDR1 as SGHRS and CDR2 as YFSETQ. V lost 0 bases and J 7 bases, leaving 14 bases between the germline ends. CDR3 length: 15 residues. The CDR3 DNA follows: TGCGCCAGCAGCTTGGTGGCAGGGACTGAACAGCCCCAGCATTTT. This translates into CASSLVAGTEQPQHF.

V gene TRBV19 combines with J gene TRBJ2-2; 10 bases align to TRBD1. Trimming at V came to 6 bases and at J to 6 bases, leaving 10 bases not matched to a gene. This CDR3 spans 16 amino acids. Germline-derived CDR1 and CDR2 are LNHDA and SQIVND (reference sequence). As DNA, the CDR3 is TGTGCCAGTAGCAAGCCCACCGGGACAGGGGCCGGGGAGCTGTTTTTT. The encoded protein is CASSKPTGTGAGELFF.

The genes are TRBV11-2 and TRBJ2-7, with D maybe TRBD2 (7 bases). Trimming shortened V by 2 bases and J by 3 bases, and 14 bases separated the two germline ends. CDR3 length equals 15 residues. CDR1 is SGHAT and CDR2 is FQNNGV in the germline V gene. The CDR3: CASSLREGVGYEQYF. Written as DNA, the CDR3 is TGTGCCAGCAGCTTAAGGGAGGGGGTGGGCTACGAGCAGTACTTC. The complete variable domain, with remaining parts taken from reference TRBV11-2 and TRBJ2-7, reads EAGVAQSPRYKIIEKRQSVAFWCNPISGHATLYWYQQILGQGPKLLIQFQNNGVVDDSQLPKDRFSAERLKGVDSTLKIQPAKLEDSAVYLCASSLREGVGYEQYFGPGTRLTVT.

The rearrangement joins TRBV7-9 to TRBJ1-6; TRBD1 matches at 7 bases. From germline, CDR1 is SEHNR and CDR2 FQNEAQ (reference sequence). Unmatched junction bases numbered 5, after V lost 1 base and J lost 8 bases. CDR3 length: 15 amino acids. CDR3 nucleotide sequence: TGTGCCAGCAGCTTAGTAGGACAGGCATATTCACCCCTCCACTTT. This gives the protein CASSLVGQAYSPLHF.

This clone came up a few times. This rearrangement joins TRBV19 to TRBJ2-1; 7 bases map to TRBD2. The V gene's germline CDR1 is LNHDA and CDR2 SQIVND (reference sequence). The V and J ends lost 0 bases and 6 bases, in that order; junction bases with no gene match: 5. The CDR3 consists of 15 residues. CDR3 bases: TGTGCCAGTAGTATAGACGCGGGAGCCTCCAATGAGCAGTTCTTC. This sequence encodes CASSIDAGASNEQFF.

This chain connects TRBV5-1 to TRBJ1-1, with D perhaps TRBD1 (5 bases). The V and J ends lost 0 bases and 1 base respectively, with 7 bases between them. CDR1 is SGHRS and CDR2 is YFSETQ in the germline V gene. This CDR3 contains 14 residues. CDR3 amino acids: CASSLDTGNTEAFF. CDR3 DNA sequence: TGCGCCAGCAGCTTGGATACAGGGAACACTGAAGCTTTCTTT.

A single count supports this clone. The V gene is TRBV4-1, the J gene TRBJ2-7; D possibly corresponds to TRBD2 (6 bases). The CDR3 runs to 15 residues. CDR1 is MGHRA and CDR2 is YSYEKL in the germline V gene. Trimming stripped 1 base from V and 2 bases from J, with 12 bases between. The CDR3 DNA follows: TGCGCCAGCAGCCAAGGGAGGGACGGAGCCTACGAGCAGTACTTC. Amino acid sequence: CASSQGRDGAYEQYF.

The V gene is TRBV27, the J gene TRBJ2-1, with TRBD2 as a possible D gene (6 bases). Looked up from germline, CDR1 is MNHEY and CDR2 is SMNVEV (reference sequence). The CDR3 length is 15 residues. V lost 3 bases, J lost 4 bases, and 13 bases lay in between. CDR3 sequence reads: CASSFVAGPYNEQFF. CDR3 in DNA: TGTGCCAGCAGTTTTGTGGCGGGGCCATACAATGAGCAGTTCTTC.

CDR3 bases: TGTGCCAGTAAGGCCCCGGGAGCCACCTACGAGCAGTACTTC. As protein: CASKAPGATYEQYF. V and J are TRBV19 and TRBJ2-5; possibly TRBD2 for D (6 bases). The J call may be in error: the DNA end matches TRBJ2-7 better. CDR1 LNHDA and CDR2 SQIVND come from the germline V gene (reference sequence). The CDR3 spans 14 residues.

The rearrangement joins TRBV10-3 to TRBJ2-3; TRBD1 agrees at 7 bases. V dropped 7 bases and J dropped 2; count of bases not matched to a gene: 6. This CDR3 spans 14 amino acids. Germline CDR1 ENHRY, CDR2 SYGVKD. CDR3: CAITPGQTTDTQYF. The CDR3 coding sequence is TGTGCCATCACCCCGGGACAGACCACAGATACGCAGTATTTT.